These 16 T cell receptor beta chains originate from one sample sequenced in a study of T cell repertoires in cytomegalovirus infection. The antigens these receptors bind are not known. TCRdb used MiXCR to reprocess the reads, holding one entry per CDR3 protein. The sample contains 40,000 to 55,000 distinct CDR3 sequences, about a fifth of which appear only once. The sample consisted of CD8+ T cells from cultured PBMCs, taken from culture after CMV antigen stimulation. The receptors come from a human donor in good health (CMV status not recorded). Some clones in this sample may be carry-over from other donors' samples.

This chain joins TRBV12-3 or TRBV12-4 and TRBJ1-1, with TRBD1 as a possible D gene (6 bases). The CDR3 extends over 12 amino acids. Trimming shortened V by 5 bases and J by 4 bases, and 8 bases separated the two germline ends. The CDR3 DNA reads TGTGCCAGCAGTCCGACAGGCACTGAAGCTTTCTTT. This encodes CASSPTGTEAFF.

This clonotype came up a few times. This chain's CDR3 is CAWSPLDSRPEAFF. The CDR3, as DNA: TGTGCCTGGTCCCCTCTGGACTCCCGACCCGAAGCTTTCTTT. The rearrangement links TRBV30 to TRBJ1-1, with no clear D. CDR3 size: 14 residues. Between the trimmed V and J ends, which lost 5 bases and 8 bases, there was a span of 21 bases. Looked up from germline, CDR1 is GTSNPN and CDR2 is SVGIG (reference sequence).

Here the CDR3 reads CSARGRTYEQYF. The DNA of the CDR3 is TGCAGTGCTAGGGGCAGAACCTACGAGCAGTACTTC. This chain connects TRBV20-1 to TRBJ2-7, with D hard to call. CDR1 DFQATT and CDR2 SNEGSKA come from the germline V gene (reference sequence). The V end was cut by 3 bases, the J end by 2 bases, with 8 bases between. This CDR3 has 12 amino acids.

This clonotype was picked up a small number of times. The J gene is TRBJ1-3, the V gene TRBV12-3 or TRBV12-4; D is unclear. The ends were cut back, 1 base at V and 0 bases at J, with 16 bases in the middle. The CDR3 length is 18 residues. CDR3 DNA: TGTGCCAGCAGTTTAGGTCTAGGACCGAAGAACTCTGGAAACACCATATATTTT. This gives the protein CASSLGLGPKNSGNTIYF.

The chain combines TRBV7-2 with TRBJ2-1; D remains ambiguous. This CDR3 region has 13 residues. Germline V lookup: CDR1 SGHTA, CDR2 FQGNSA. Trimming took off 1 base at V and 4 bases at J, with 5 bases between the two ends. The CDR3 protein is CASSLGEYNEQFF. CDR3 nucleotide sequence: TGTGCCAGCAGCTTAGGTGAATACAATGAGCAGTTCTTC.

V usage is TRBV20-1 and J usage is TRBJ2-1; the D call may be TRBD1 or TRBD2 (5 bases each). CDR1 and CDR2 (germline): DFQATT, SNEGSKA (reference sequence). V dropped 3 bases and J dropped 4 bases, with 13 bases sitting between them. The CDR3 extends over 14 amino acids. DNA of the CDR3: TGCAGTGCTAGCGGGGCGGAACCTTACAATGAGCAGTTCTTC. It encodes CSASGAEPYNEQFF.

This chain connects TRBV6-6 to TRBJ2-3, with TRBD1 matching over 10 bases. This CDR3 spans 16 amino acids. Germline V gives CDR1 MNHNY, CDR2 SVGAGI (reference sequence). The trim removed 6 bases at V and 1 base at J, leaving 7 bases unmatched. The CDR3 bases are TGTGCCAGCAGCCAAGGGACAGGGGCCGGCACAGATACGCAGTATTTT. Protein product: CASSQGTGAGTDTQYF.

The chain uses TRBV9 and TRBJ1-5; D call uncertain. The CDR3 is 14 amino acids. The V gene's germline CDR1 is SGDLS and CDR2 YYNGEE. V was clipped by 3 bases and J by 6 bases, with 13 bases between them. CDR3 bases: TGTGCCAGCAGCGCCGTCGCAGACGGTCAGCCCCAGCATTTT. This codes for CASSAVADGQPQHF.

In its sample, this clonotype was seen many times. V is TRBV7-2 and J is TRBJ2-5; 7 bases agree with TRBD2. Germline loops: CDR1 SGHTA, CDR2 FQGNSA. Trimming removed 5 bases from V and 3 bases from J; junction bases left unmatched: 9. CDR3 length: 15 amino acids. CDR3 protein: CASSPWSGIEETQYF. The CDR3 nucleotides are TGTGCCAGCAGCCCGTGGAGCGGGATCGAAGAGACCCAGTACTTC.

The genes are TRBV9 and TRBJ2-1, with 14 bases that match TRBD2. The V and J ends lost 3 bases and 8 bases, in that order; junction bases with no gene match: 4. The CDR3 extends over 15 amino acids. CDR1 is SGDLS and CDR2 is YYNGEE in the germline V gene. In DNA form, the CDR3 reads TGTGCCAGCAGCGACGGGACTAGCGGGGGCCATGAGCAGTTCTTC. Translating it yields CASSDGTSGGHEQFF.

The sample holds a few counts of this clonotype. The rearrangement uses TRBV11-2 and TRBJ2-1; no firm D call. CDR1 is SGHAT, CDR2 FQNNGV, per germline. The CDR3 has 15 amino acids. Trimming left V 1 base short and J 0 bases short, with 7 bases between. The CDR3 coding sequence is TGTGCCAGCAGCTTAGCGAGAAACTCCTACAATGAGCAGTTCTTC. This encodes CASSLARNSYNEQFF.

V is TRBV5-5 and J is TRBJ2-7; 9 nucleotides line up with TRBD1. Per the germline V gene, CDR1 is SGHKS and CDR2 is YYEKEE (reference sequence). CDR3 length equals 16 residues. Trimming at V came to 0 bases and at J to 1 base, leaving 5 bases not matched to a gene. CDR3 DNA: TGTGCCAGCAGCTTGGAGAGGGGACAGGGATCCTACGAGCAGTACTTC. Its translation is CASSLERGQGSYEQYF.

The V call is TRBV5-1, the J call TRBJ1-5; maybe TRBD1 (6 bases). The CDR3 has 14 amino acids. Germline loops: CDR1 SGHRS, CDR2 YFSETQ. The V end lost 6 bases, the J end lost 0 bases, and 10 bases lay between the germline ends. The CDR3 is CASKPGDSNQPQHF. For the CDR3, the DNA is TGCGCCAGCAAACCAGGGGATAGCAATCAGCCCCAGCATTTT.

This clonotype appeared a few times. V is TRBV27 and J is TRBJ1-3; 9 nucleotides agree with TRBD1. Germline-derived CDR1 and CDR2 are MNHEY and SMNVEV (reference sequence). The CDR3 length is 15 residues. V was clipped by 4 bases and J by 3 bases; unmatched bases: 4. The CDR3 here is CASSSTGGSGNTIYF. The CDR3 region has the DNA TGTGCCAGCAGTTCCACAGGGGGCAGTGGAAACACCATATATTTT.

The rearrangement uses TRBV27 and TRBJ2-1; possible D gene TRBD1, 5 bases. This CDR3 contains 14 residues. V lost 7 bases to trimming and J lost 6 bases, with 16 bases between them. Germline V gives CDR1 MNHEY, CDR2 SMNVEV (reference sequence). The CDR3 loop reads CASTSRSRANEQFF. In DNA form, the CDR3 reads TGTGCCAGCACCTCAAGGTCCAGGGCCAATGAGCAGTTCTTC.

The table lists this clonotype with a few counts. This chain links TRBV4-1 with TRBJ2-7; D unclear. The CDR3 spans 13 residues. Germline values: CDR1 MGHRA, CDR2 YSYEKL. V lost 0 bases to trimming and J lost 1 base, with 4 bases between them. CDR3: CASSQEGSYEQYF. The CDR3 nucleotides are TGCGCCAGCAGCCAAGAAGGGTCCTACGAGCAGTACTTC.